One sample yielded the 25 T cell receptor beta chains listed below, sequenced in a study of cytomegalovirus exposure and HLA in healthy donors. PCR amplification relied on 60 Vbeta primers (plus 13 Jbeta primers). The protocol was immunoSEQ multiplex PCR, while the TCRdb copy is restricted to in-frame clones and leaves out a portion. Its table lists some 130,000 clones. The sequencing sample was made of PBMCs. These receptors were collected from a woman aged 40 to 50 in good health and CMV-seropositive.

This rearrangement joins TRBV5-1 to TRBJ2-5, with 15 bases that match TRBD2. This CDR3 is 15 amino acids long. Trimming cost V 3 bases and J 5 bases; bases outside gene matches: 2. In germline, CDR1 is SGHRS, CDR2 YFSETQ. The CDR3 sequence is CASSSGTSGRETQYF. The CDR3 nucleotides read TGCGCCAGCAGCTCGGGGACTAGCGGGAGGGAGACCCAGTACTTC. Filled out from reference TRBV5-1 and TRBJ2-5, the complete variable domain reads KAGVTQTPRYLIKTRGQQVTLSCSPISGHRSVSWYQQTPGQGLQFLFEYFSETQRNKGNFPGRFSGRQFSNSRSEMNVSTLELGDSALYLCASSSGTSGRETQYFGPGTRLLVL.

CDR3 residues: CASSLDEASGRVYEQFF. The DNA of the CDR3 is TGTGCCAGCAGCTTGGACGAAGCTAGCGGGAGAGTTTATGAGCAGTTCTTC. The chain is built from TRBV5-8 and TRBJ2-1, with 10 bases lining up with TRBD2. V was pared by 0 bases and J by 8 bases, with 11 bases of the junction left unmatched. This CDR3 comprises 17 residues. CDR1 and CDR2 (germline): SGHTS, YDEGEE.

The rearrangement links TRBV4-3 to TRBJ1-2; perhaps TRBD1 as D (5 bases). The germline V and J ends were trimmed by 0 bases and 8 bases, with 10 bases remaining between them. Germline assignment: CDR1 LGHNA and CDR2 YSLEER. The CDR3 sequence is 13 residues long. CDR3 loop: CASSQDRVEGYTF. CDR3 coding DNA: TGCGCCAGCAGCCAAGACAGGGTTGAAGGCTACACCTTC.

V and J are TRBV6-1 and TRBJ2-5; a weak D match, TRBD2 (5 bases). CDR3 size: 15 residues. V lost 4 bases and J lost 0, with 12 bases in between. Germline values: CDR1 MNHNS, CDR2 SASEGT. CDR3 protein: CASSGGLGYQETQYF. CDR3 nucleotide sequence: TGTGCCAGCAGTGGAGGGCTGGGGTACCAAGAGACCCAGTACTTC.

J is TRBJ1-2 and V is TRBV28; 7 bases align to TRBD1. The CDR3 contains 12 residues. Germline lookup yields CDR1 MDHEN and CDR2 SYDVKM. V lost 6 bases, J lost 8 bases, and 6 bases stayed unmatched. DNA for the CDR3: TGTGCCAGCAGCCAGGGGGATGAAGGCTACACCTTC. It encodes CASSQGDEGYTF.

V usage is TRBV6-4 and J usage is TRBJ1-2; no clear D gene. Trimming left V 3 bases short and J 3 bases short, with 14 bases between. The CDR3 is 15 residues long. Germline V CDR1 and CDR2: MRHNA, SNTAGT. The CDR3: CASSERAETHYGYTF. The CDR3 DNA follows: TGTGCCAGCAGTGAGAGGGCAGAGACCCACTATGGCTACACCTTC.

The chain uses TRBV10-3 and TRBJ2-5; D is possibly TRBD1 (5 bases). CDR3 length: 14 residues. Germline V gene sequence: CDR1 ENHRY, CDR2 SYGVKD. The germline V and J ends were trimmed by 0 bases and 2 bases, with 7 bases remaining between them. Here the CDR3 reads CAISESKGQETQYF. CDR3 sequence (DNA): TGTGCCATCAGTGAGTCTAAGGGGCAAGAGACCCAGTACTTC.

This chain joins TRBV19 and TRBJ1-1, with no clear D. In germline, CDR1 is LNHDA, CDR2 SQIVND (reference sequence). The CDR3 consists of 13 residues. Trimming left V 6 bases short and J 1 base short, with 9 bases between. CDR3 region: CASSPPGNTEAFF. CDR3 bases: TGTGCCAGTAGCCCGCCGGGGAACACTGAAGCTTTCTTT.

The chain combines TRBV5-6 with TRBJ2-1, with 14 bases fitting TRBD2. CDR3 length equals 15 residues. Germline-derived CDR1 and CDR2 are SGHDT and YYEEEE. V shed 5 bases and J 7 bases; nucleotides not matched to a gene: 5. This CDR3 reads CASRGLAGEFNEQFF. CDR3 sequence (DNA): TGTGCCAGCAGGGGACTAGCGGGAGAATTTAATGAGCAGTTCTTC.

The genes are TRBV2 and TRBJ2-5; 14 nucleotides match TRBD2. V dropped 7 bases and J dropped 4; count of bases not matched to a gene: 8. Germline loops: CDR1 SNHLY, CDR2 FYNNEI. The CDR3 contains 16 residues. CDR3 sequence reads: CASTPGLAGVGETQYF. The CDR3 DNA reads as TGTGCCAGCACCCCGGGACTAGCGGGAGTTGGAGAGACCCAGTACTTC.

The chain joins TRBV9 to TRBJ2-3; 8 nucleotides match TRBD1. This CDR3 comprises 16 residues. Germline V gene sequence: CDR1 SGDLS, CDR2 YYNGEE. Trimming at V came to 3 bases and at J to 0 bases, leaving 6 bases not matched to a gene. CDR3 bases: TGTGCCAGCAGCGGTGGACAGGGTTTTAGCACAGATACGCAGTATTTT. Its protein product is CASSGGQGFSTDTQYF.

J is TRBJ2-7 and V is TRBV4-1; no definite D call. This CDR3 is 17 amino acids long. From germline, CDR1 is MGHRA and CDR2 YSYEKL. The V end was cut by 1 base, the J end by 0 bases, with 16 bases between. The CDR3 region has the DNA TGCGCCAGCAGCCAAGTTCCGGTTGGTACCAACTCCTACGAGCAGTACTTC. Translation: CASSQVPVGTNSYEQYF.

The CDR3 reads CASSPPSSYNEQFF. The CDR3 DNA is TGTGCCAGCAGCCCCCCTTCCTCCTACAATGAGCAGTTCTTC. The chain carries TRBV5-6 and TRBJ2-1; no firm D call. Trimming removed 4 bases from V and 0 bases from J, with 8 bases in between. Per the germline V gene, CDR1 is SGHDT and CDR2 is YYEEEE. The CDR3 has 14 residues. Full variable domain (rest looked up from reference TRBV5-6 and TRBJ2-1): DAGVTQSPTHLIKTRGQQVTLRCSPKSGHDTVSWYQQALGQGPQFIFQYYEEEERQRGNFPDRFSGHQFPNYSSELNVNALLLGDSALYLCASSPPSSYNEQFFGPGTRLTVL.

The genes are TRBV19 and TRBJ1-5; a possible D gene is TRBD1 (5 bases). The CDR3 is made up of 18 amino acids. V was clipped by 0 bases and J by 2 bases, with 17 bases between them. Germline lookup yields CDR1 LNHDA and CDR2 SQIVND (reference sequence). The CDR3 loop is CASSIDPRLRTRNQPQHF. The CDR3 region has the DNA TGTGCCAGTAGTATAGACCCAAGATTGAGGACACGCAATCAGCCCCAGCATTTT.

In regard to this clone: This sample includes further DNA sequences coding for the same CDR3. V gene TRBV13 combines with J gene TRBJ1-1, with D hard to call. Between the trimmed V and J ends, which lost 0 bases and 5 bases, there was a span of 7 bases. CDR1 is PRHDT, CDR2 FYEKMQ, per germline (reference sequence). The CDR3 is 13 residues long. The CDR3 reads CASSLGRGTEAFF. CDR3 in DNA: TGTGCCAGCAGCTTAGGACGAGGGACTGAAGCTTTCTTT.

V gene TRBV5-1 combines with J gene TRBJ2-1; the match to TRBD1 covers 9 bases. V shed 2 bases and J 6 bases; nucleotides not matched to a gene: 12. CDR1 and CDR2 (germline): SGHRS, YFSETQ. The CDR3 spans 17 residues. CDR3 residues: CASSFPGQGRGANEQFF. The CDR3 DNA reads TGCGCCAGCAGCTTCCCGGGACAGGGTCGAGGAGCCAATGAGCAGTTCTTC.

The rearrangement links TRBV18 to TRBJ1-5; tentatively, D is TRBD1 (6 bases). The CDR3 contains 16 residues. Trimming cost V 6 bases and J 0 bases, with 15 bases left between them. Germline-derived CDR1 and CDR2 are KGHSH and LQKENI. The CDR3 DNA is TGTGCCAGCTCCCGAGGGGGTACCTATAGCAATCAGCCCCAGCATTTT. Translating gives CASSRGGTYSNQPQHF.

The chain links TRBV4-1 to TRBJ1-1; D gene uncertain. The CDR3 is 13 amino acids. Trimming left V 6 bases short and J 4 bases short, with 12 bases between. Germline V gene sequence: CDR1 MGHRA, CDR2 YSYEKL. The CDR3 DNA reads TGCGCCAGCAGTCCGACACGGCTCACTGAAGCTTTCTTT. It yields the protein CASSPTRLTEAFF.

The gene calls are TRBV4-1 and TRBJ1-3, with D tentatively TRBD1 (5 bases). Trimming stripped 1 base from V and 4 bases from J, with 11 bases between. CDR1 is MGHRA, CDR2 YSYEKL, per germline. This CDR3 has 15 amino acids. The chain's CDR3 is CASSQADTKGNTIYF. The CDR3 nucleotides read TGCGCCAGCAGCCAAGCGGACACCAAAGGAAACACCATATATTTT.

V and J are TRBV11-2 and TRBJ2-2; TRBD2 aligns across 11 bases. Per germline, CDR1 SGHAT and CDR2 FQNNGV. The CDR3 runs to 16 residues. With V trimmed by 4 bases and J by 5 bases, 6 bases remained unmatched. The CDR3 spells CASSWGLAEGTGELFF. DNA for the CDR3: TGTGCCAGCAGCTGGGGACTAGCGGAAGGGACCGGGGAGCTGTTTTTT.

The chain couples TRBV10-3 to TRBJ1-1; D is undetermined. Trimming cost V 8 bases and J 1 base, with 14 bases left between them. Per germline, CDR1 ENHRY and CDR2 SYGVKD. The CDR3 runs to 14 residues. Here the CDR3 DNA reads TGTGCCATCTCGCCCATGGGCAGGAACACTGAAGCTTTCTTT. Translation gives CAISPMGRNTEAFF.

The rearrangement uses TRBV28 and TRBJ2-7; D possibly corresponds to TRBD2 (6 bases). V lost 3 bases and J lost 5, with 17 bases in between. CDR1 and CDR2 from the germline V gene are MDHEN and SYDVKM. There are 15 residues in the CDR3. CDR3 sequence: CASSFMSLPGDEQYF. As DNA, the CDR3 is TGTGCCAGCAGTTTTATGAGCCTACCGGGGGACGAGCAGTACTTC. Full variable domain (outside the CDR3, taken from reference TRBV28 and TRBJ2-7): DVKVTQSSRYLVKRTGEKVFLECVQDMDHENMFWYRQDPGLGLRLIYFSYDVKMKEKGDIPEGYSVSREKKERFSLILESASTNQTSMYLCASSFMSLPGDEQYFGPGTRLTVT.

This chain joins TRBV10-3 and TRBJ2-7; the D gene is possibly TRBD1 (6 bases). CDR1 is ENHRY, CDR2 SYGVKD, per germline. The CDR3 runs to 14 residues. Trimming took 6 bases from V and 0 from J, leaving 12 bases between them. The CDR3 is CAIRTGLNSYEQYF. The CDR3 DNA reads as TGTGCCATCAGGACAGGTTTGAACTCCTACGAGCAGTACTTC.

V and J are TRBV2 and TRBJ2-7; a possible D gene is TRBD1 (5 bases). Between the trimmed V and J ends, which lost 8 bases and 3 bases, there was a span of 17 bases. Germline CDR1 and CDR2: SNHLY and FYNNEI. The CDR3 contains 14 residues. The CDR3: CASGQAGRSYEQYF. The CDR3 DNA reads TGTGCCAGCGGTCAGGCAGGGCGAAGCTACGAGCAGTACTTC. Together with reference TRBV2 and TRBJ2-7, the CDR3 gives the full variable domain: EPEVTQTPSHQVTQMGQEVILRCVPISNHLYFYWYRQILGQKVEFLVSFYNNEISEKSEIFDDQFSVERPDGSNFTLKIRSTKLEDSAMYFCASGQAGRSYEQYFGPGTRLTVT.

CDR3 DNA sequence: TGCAGTGCTAGAAAGAGGGAGCAGTACTTC. It codes for CSARKREQYF. This chain uses TRBV20-1 with TRBJ2-7; no firm D call. Germline CDR1 is DFQATT and CDR2 is SNEGSKA (reference sequence). V was pared by 2 bases and J by 7 bases, with 6 bases between. There are 10 residues in the CDR3.